This T cell receptor beta chain was sequenced during a study of shared clonotypes between healthy human individuals. Overall study results and limits: Naive subsets generally exceeded memory subsets in estimated richness.

Turning to this clone: Its antigen is as yet unknown.

The genomic DNA of each subset was split evenly across several immunoSEQ plates. TCRdb keeps only in-frame clones here, not all; method: immunoSEQ multiplex PCR. The sample includes 1.5 million to 1.9 million clones, nearly 99% of them seen just once. Germline CDR1 and CDR2: SGHTA and FQGNSA. V lost 1 base and J 1 base, leaving 7 bases between the germline ends. The CDR3 contains 14 residues. The V gene is TRBV7-2, the J gene TRBJ2-5, with D hard to call. Material for sequencing was naive CD4+ T cells sorted from blood. Subset defined: CD45RA+ positively selected. This receptor was identified in a man aged 25 to 40 in good health. CDR3 nucleotides: TGTGCCAGCAGCTTAGTTTGGGGCCAAGAGACCCAGTACTTC. Translated, it gives CASSLVWGQETQYF.